These 32 T cell receptor beta chains originate from one sample sequenced in a study of cytomegalovirus exposure and HLA in healthy donors. Use of 60 Vbeta and 13 Jbeta primers characterized the PCR. Sequencing was performed with immunoSEQ multiplex PCR; in TCRdb, only in-frame clones are kept and a portion is missing. The table lists around 210,000 clones, more than 60% of them singletons, with 1.7% in the top ten. Input material: PBMCs. The receptors originated from a man in his forties or fifties in good health and CMV-seronegative.

The genes are TRBV18 and TRBJ1-1; TRBD1 matches 8 bases. V dropped 3 bases and J dropped 3; count of bases not matched to a gene: 9. Germline values: CDR1 KGHSH, CDR2 LQKENI. The CDR3 runs 16 residues. CDR3 nucleotide sequence: TGTGCCAGCTCACCCTTACCTGGACAGGGAGACACTGAAGCTTTCTTT. Protein: CASSPLPGQGDTEAFF.

CDR3: CASSPDSPGYNEQFF. DNA of the CDR3: TGTGCCAGCAGCCCTGACAGTCCCGGCTACAATGAGCAGTTCTTC. J is TRBJ2-1 and V is TRBV9; TRBD1 might be the D (5 bases). Germline CDR1 and CDR2: SGDLS and YYNGEE. The CDR3 runs to 15 residues. V lost 4 bases and J lost 3, with 14 bases in between.

V is TRBV28 and J is TRBJ2-1; TRBD2 aligns across 11 bases. This CDR3 region has 15 residues. Germline V lookup: CDR1 MDHEN, CDR2 SYDVKM. Trimming cost V 9 bases and J 7 bases; bases outside gene matches: 11. The CDR3 coding sequence is TGTGCCAGTTCCTCACCCGGGACTAGCGGAAATGAGCAGTTCTTC. Translating gives CASSSPGTSGNEQFF.

This sequence joins TRBV5-1 and TRBJ2-7; D might be TRBD1 (6 bases). CDR1 is SGHRS, CDR2 YFSETQ, per germline. This CDR3 is built from 14 residues. Trimming took 0 bases from V and 5 from J, leaving 12 bases between them. The CDR3 coding sequence is TGCGCCAGCAGCTTGGGCAGGGGAAGGGACGAGCAGTACTTC. This sequence encodes CASSLGRGRDEQYF.

V usage is TRBV27 and J usage is TRBJ2-3; D remains ambiguous. Germline values: CDR1 MNHEY, CDR2 SMNVEV (reference sequence). V lost 6 bases to trimming and J lost 1 base, with 14 bases between them. The CDR3 is 15 residues long. In nucleotides, the CDR3 is TGTGCCAGCAGGTACATCAGGTCGGGCACAGATACGCAGTATTTT. This translates into CASRYIRSGTDTQYF.

This clone showed up just a few times. This chain connects TRBV9 to TRBJ1-2; D might be TRBD1 (6 bases). The length of the CDR3 is 12 residues. Germline CDR1 is SGDLS and CDR2 is YYNGEE. Trimming stripped 3 bases from V and 4 bases from J, with 7 bases between. CDR3 residues: CASSGGPYGYTF. Here the CDR3 DNA reads TGTGCCAGCAGCGGGGGGCCCTATGGCTACACCTTC.

This chain joins TRBV20-1 and TRBJ1-2; D remains ambiguous. Germline CDR1 DFQATT, CDR2 SNEGSKA (reference sequence). This CDR3 contains 11 residues. Trimming took off 6 bases at V and 6 bases at J, with 11 bases between the two ends. The DNA of the CDR3 is TGCAGTGCGGGTCGGGATAATGGCTACACCTTC. Translating it yields CSAGRDNGYTF.

The chain is built from TRBV6-6 and TRBJ2-7; 8 bases fit TRBD2. The germline gives CDR1 MNHNY, CDR2 SVGAGI (reference sequence). CDR3 length: 16 amino acids. After removal of 6 bases from V and 4 bases from J, the junction contained 14 bases not matched to a gene. CDR3 protein: CASRVTTGGPRYEQYF. CDR3 nucleotide sequence: TGTGCCAGCAGAGTTACAACGGGAGGGCCGAGGTACGAGCAGTACTTC.

The genes are TRBV2 and TRBJ1-1; 7 bases are shared with TRBD1. Looked up from germline, CDR1 is SNHLY and CDR2 is FYNNEI. Trimming cost V 7 bases and J 3 bases; bases outside gene matches: 5. The CDR3 spans 13 residues. The CDR3 loop is CASNRGPYTEAFF. The CDR3 nucleotides are TGTGCCAGCAACAGGGGCCCCTACACTGAAGCTTTCTTT.

The chain couples TRBV7-2 to TRBJ2-5, with TRBD1 matching over 7 bases. Looked up from germline, CDR1 is SGHTA and CDR2 is FQGNSA. The CDR3 spans 14 residues. Losses at the gene ends were 5 bases for V and 0 bases for J; bases not matched to a gene: 3. CDR3: CASSRDSNQETQYF. The CDR3 DNA is TGTGCCAGCAGCCGGGACAGCAACCAAGAGACCCAGTACTTC.

The gene calls are TRBV20-1 and TRBJ2-1, with TRBD2 matching over 7 bases. J gave up 9 bases and V 7 bases, and 6 bases lay outside the gene matches. Germline V lookup: CDR1 DFQATT, CDR2 SNEGSKA (reference sequence). This CDR3 has 11 residues. CDR3 in amino acids: CSGQGGSEQFF. The CDR3 nucleotides read TGCAGTGGTCAGGGCGGGAGTGAGCAGTTCTTC.

CDR3 loop: CASSQDTSGSLNEQFF. DNA for the CDR3: TGTGCCAGCAGCCAGGACACTAGCGGGAGCCTTAATGAGCAGTTCTTC. The gene calls are TRBV5-4 and TRBJ2-1; 11 positions match TRBD2. V shed 4 bases and J 7 bases; nucleotides not matched to a gene: 10. Germline CDR1 SGHNT, CDR2 YYREEE (reference sequence). This CDR3 region has 16 residues.

The chain recombines TRBV19 with TRBJ2-7; possibly TRBD1 for D (5 bases). V shed 3 bases and J shed 3 bases, with 12 bases lying between them. In germline, CDR1 is LNHDA, CDR2 SQIVND (reference sequence). The CDR3 runs to 14 residues. CDR3 nucleotide sequence: TGTGCCAGTAGTATTTTGTCAGGGAACTACGAGCAGTACTTC. Translation: CASSILSGNYEQYF.

The table lists this clone with a few counts. The V call is TRBV6-1, the J call TRBJ2-5, with D maybe TRBD2 (5 bases). The tail of the sequence fits TRBJ2-7 better, so the J call may be wrong. CDR1 is MNHNS and CDR2 is SASEGT in the germline V gene. The CDR3 is made up of 13 amino acids. CDR3 sequence reads: CASSDQEAYEQYF. In DNA form, the CDR3 reads TGTGCCAGCAGTGACCAGGAGGCCTACGAGCAGTACTTC.

This chain links TRBV5-4 with TRBJ1-1, with D uncertain. CDR3 length equals 14 residues. V lost 1 base and J 1 base, leaving 8 bases between the germline ends. Germline V gene lookup returns CDR1 SGHNT and CDR2 YYREEE (reference sequence). The CDR3 DNA reads TGTGCCAGCAGCTTGAATCAGGAGAACACTGAAGCTTTCTTT. Translated, it gives CASSLNQENTEAFF.

V and J are TRBV13 and TRBJ2-7, with TRBD2 matching over 11 bases. The CDR3 loop spans 17 amino acids. Germline V gene data show CDR1 as PRHDT and CDR2 as FYEKMQ (reference sequence). After removal of 0 bases from V and 0 bases from J, the junction contained 4 bases not matched to a gene. CDR3: CASSLGTSGTSSYEQYF. The CDR3 bases are TGTGCCAGCAGCTTAGGGACTAGCGGGACCAGCTCCTACGAGCAGTACTTC.

This chain joins TRBV5-4 and TRBJ2-6, with D possibly being TRBD1 (6 bases). The V and J ends lost 4 bases and 4 bases respectively, with 12 bases between them. The CDR3 runs 15 residues. Germline V gene lookup returns CDR1 SGHNT and CDR2 YYREEE (reference sequence). CDR3 sequence: CASSIQGAGANVLTF. The CDR3 DNA reads as TGTGCCAGCAGCATACAGGGAGCCGGGGCCAACGTCCTGACTTTC.

In its sample, this clone was seen once. This chain connects TRBV27 to TRBJ1-1; 9 positions match TRBD1. V shed 5 bases and J 5 bases; nucleotides not matched to a gene: 9. The CDR3 is 15 amino acids. Germline assignment: CDR1 MNHEY and CDR2 SMNVEV (reference sequence). The CDR3 sequence is CASSVNRGPGTEAFF. The CDR3 region has the DNA TGTGCCAGCAGTGTAAACAGGGGGCCCGGAACTGAAGCTTTCTTT.

V gene TRBV27 combines with J gene TRBJ2-7; D is perhaps TRBD2 (6 bases). This CDR3 comprises 13 residues. V was clipped by 3 bases and J by 6 bases, with 12 bases between them. Germline CDR1 and CDR2: MNHEY and SMNVEV (reference sequence). CDR3 in DNA: TGTGCCAGCAGTTTCTCGGGGGTAGGCGAGCAGTACTTC. Protein sequence: CASSFSGVGEQYF.

This rearrangement joins TRBV7-9 to TRBJ1-3; D is uncertain. CDR1 SEHNR and CDR2 FQNEAQ come from the germline V gene (reference sequence). The CDR3 has 14 amino acids. With 9 bases removed from V and 0 bases from J, the gap between germline ends came to 12 bases. Here the CDR3 reads CASSATNSGNTIYF. In nucleotides, the CDR3 is TGTGCCAGTAGCGCGACTAACTCTGGAAACACCATATATTTT. Full variable domain (missing parts from reference TRBV7-9 and TRBJ1-3): DTGVSQNPRHKITKRGQNVTFRCDPISEHNRLYWYRQTLGQGPEFLTYFQNEAQLEKSRLLSDRFSAERPKGSFSTLEIQRTEQGDSAMYLCASSATNSGNTIYFGEGSWLTVV.

This sequence joins TRBV27 and TRBJ2-1; 10 nucleotides line up with TRBD2. CDR1 is MNHEY, CDR2 SMNVEV, per germline (reference sequence). The CDR3 runs to 18 residues. V lost 5 bases and J lost 0; bases outside the gene matches: 10. In DNA, the CDR3 is TGTGCCAGCAGTCCATCGGAATCTAGCGGGAGCTCCTACAATGAGCAGTTCTTC. Translating it yields CASSPSESSGSSYNEQFF.

The chain is built from TRBV30 and TRBJ2-7; 10 nucleotides agree with TRBD1. There are 15 residues in the CDR3. Germline loops: CDR1 GTSNPN, CDR2 SVGIG (reference sequence). V was pared by 3 bases and J by 4 bases, with 9 bases of the junction left unmatched. CDR3 bases: TGTGCCTGGAGCGAGAGGACAGGGGGTGGTTACGAGCAGTACTTC. Amino acids: CAWSERTGGGYEQYF.

The V call is TRBV4-2, the J call TRBJ2-7; 9 bases fit TRBD1. There are 14 residues in the CDR3. V trimming: 4 bases; J trimming: 5 bases; junction bases outside the gene matches: 6. Germline V lookup: CDR1 LGHNA, CDR2 YNFKEQ. CDR3 DNA: TGTGCCAGCAGCCCGGGACAGGGAGGGAACGAGCAGTACTTC. The encoded protein is CASSPGQGGNEQYF.

The J gene is TRBJ2-7, the V gene TRBV25-1; D may be TRBD1 (5 bases). Trimming left V 1 base short and J 1 base short, with 11 bases between. The CDR3 is 15 residues long. Germline assignment: CDR1 MGHDK and CDR2 SYGVNS. The CDR3 DNA follows: TGTGCCAGCAGTGAATTTAAGGGGCAGTCCTACGAGCAGTACTTC. Its translation is CASSEFKGQSYEQYF.

J is TRBJ2-2 and V is TRBV5-1; 11 bases are a match to TRBD2. CDR3 length: 16 amino acids. Per the germline V gene, CDR1 is SGHRS and CDR2 is YFSETQ. V was pared by 3 bases and J by 5 bases, with 6 bases of the junction left unmatched. CDR3 residues: CASSSLAGVSTGELFF. Here the CDR3 DNA reads TGCGCCAGCAGCTCACTAGCGGGAGTTAGTACCGGGGAGCTGTTTTTT.

The V call is TRBV7-2, the J call TRBJ2-3; TRBD2 matches at 13 bases. V was pared by 3 bases and J by 10 bases, with 7 bases of the junction left unmatched. The V gene's germline CDR1 is SGHTA and CDR2 FQGNSA. The CDR3 is 15 amino acids. Here the CDR3 reads CASSFRLAGGDAQYF. The CDR3 DNA sequence: TGTGCCAGCAGCTTCAGACTAGCGGGGGGCGATGCGCAGTATTTT.

The chain couples TRBV4-1 to TRBJ1-1; D is ambiguous. Trimming took 1 base from V and 1 from J, leaving 10 bases between them. In germline, CDR1 is MGHRA, CDR2 YSYEKL. This CDR3 is built from 15 residues. The CDR3 bases are TGCGCCAGCAGCCAAGGGTGGGGAGGGAACACTGAAGCTTTCTTT. Translation: CASSQGWGGNTEAFF.

V and J are TRBV14 and TRBJ2-7, with 7 positions matching TRBD2. V dropped 0 bases and J dropped 3; count of bases not matched to a gene: 14. Germline assignment: CDR1 SGHDN and CDR2 FVKESK. The length of the CDR3 is 18 residues. CDR3: CASSQDYREGRAFYEQYF. CDR3 nucleotide sequence: TGTGCCAGCAGCCAAGATTATAGGGAGGGAAGGGCCTTCTACGAGCAGTACTTC.

The CDR3 protein is CASSYSSGANVLTF. In DNA form, the CDR3 reads TGTGCCAGCAGCTACAGCTCTGGGGCCAACGTCCTGACTTTC. The gene calls are TRBV7-8 and TRBJ2-6; no definite D call. The CDR3 sequence is 14 residues long. The V and J ends lost 4 bases and 0 bases respectively, with 4 bases between them. Germline V gene data show CDR1 as SGHVS and CDR2 as FQNEAQ.

The rearrangement joins TRBV6-5 to TRBJ1-3, with D possibly TRBD1 on 6 matching bases. Trimming removed 0 bases from V and 1 base from J, with 10 bases in between. The germline V gene has CDR1 MNHEY and CDR2 SVGAGI. The CDR3 sequence is 16 residues long. This chain's CDR3 is CASSYSGRGSGNTIYF. CDR3 nucleotide sequence: TGTGCCAGCAGTTACTCGGGCAGGGGTTCTGGAAACACCATATATTTT.

CDR3 coding DNA: TGTGCCTGGAGTGAGTCAGTAGAAAAACTGTTTTTT. It encodes CAWSESVEKLFF. This chain joins TRBV30 and TRBJ1-4; no reliable D call. This CDR3 is 12 amino acids long. Trimming removed 1 base from V and 8 bases from J, with 8 bases in between. Germline V CDR1 and CDR2: GTSNPN, SVGIG (reference sequence).

The chain employs TRBV5-1 and TRBJ1-2; a possible D gene is TRBD1 (6 bases). The germline V gene has CDR1 SGHRS and CDR2 YFSETQ. This CDR3 has 11 amino acids. Trimming cost V 4 bases and J 7 bases, with 8 bases left between them. The DNA of the CDR3 is TGCGCCAGCAGCGGACAGCGTGGCTACACCTTC. Translation gives CASSGQRGYTF.